Shown below are 22 T cell receptor beta chains from a single sample sequenced in a study of T cell changes during pregnancy in multiple sclerosis. The data were produced by immunoSEQ multiplex PCR, yet TCRdb's version contains in-frame clones alone and is incomplete. The sample carries roughly 50,000 clones, 90% to 95% recorded once. This specimen consisted of CD8+ T cells from peripheral blood mononuclear cells, obtained in the third trimester of pregnancy. These receptor sequences come from a female donor with multiple sclerosis, enrolled in a pregnancy study.

This clone was picked up one time. V gene TRBV5-4 combines with J gene TRBJ2-3; no clear D. CDR1 and CDR2 from the germline V gene are SGHNT and YYREEE (reference sequence). The CDR3 extends over 13 amino acids. Trimming pared 4 bases from V and 6 bases from J, leaving 12 bases between. CDR3 nucleotide sequence: TGTGCCAGCAGCCTGGTTGAGGCGGATACGCAGTATTTT. Translating it yields CASSLVEADTQYF.

The chain employs TRBV9 and TRBJ2-7; 9 bases fit TRBD1. Germline CDR1 reads SGDLS; CDR2 reads YYNGEE. This CDR3 is 15 amino acids long. The J segment lost 4 bases and the V segment lost 0 bases, leaving 5 bases of the junction unmatched. The CDR3 DNA follows: TGTGCCAGCAGCGTAGCCGGACAGGGGATATACGAGCAGTACTTC. It specifies CASSVAGQGIYEQYF.

This clone was recorded only once. The rearrangement links TRBV11-2 to TRBJ1-1; tentatively, D is TRBD1 (6 bases). The CDR3 contains 12 residues. Trimming took off 5 bases at V and 7 bases at J, with 11 bases between the two ends. CDR1 SGHAT and CDR2 FQNNGV come from the germline V gene. This CDR3 is CASSPGQFEAFF. The CDR3 DNA reads as TGTGCCAGCAGCCCCGGACAGTTTGAAGCTTTCTTT.

The genes are TRBV4-2 and TRBJ2-7; D might be TRBD2 (7 bases). Trimming stripped 3 bases from V and 7 bases from J, with 25 bases between. This CDR3 comprises 17 residues. Per germline, CDR1 LGHNA and CDR2 YNFKEQ. The CDR3 sequence: CASSHGEQEGGNLEQYF. Here the CDR3 DNA reads TGTGCCAGCAGCCACGGGGAGCAAGAGGGGGGGAATCTGGAGCAGTACTTC.

The genes are TRBV19 and TRBJ1-2; D is unclear. CDR3 length: 14 amino acids. The germline V and J ends were trimmed by 5 bases and 4 bases, with 14 bases remaining between them. Germline CDR1 and CDR2: LNHDA and SQIVND (reference sequence). The CDR3 bases are TGTGCCAGTAGTTCGGACGGACTCCTCTATGGCTACACCTTC. Protein product: CASSSDGLLYGYTF.

This clone was recorded once. The chain links TRBV4-3 to TRBJ2-7; perhaps TRBD1 as D (7 bases). The V gene's germline CDR1 is LGHNA and CDR2 YSLEER. Between the trimmed V and J ends, which lost 4 bases and 2 bases, there was a span of 18 bases. The CDR3 spans 16 residues. The CDR3 here is CASSLARGATAYEQYF. The CDR3 coding sequence is TGCGCCAGCAGCCTAGCCAGGGGGGCGACAGCCTACGAGCAGTACTTC.

The count of this clone is one. The V call is TRBV7-9, the J call TRBJ2-7; no definite D call. The CDR3 runs to 16 residues. Germline V gene data show CDR1 as SEHNR and CDR2 as FQNEAQ (reference sequence). Trimming took off 2 bases at V and 0 bases at J, with 14 bases between the two ends. CDR3: CASSLKRSPDSYEQYF. In DNA, the CDR3 is TGTGCCAGCAGCTTAAAGAGGTCACCAGACTCCTACGAGCAGTACTTC.

The chain employs TRBV10-3 and TRBJ1-2, with 9 bases matching TRBD1. The V gene's germline CDR1 is ENHRY and CDR2 SYGVKD. The CDR3 contains 14 residues. Germline trimming cut 2 bases from V and 8 bases from J; bases unmatched to any gene: 6. CDR3 sequence: CAISEETGGIGYTF. The CDR3 DNA reads TGTGCCATCAGTGAGGAAACAGGGGGCATAGGCTACACCTTC.

In its sample, this clone was seen many times. The chain carries TRBV19 and TRBJ1-1; possibly TRBD1 for D (5 bases). V lost 3 bases and J lost 1, with 6 bases in between. The germline V gene encodes CDR1 LNHDA and CDR2 SQIVND (reference sequence). The CDR3 sequence is 13 residues long. Here the CDR3 DNA reads TGTGCCAGTAGTATCGGACAGAACACTGAAGCTTTCTTT. It translates to CASSIGQNTEAFF.

The CDR3 reads CASSPLGETQYF. Written as DNA, the CDR3 is TGTGCCAGCAGCCCCCTCGGGGAGACCCAGTACTTC. The J gene is TRBJ2-5, the V gene TRBV7-9; D gene ambiguous. The CDR3 sequence is 12 residues long. V was trimmed by 5 bases and J by 5 bases, leaving 9 bases between them. The germline V gene has CDR1 SEHNR and CDR2 FQNEAQ (reference sequence).

The CDR3 sequence is CAWSPRQTGELFF. The CDR3 DNA is TGTGCCTGGAGCCCCAGACAGACCGGGGAGCTGTTTTTT. The V call is TRBV30, the J call TRBJ2-2; maybe TRBD1 (5 bases). This CDR3 has 13 amino acids. V was shortened by 3 bases and J by 5 bases, with 10 bases between the two germline ends. Germline assignment: CDR1 GTSNPN and CDR2 SVGIG (reference sequence).

The V and J genes are TRBV9 and TRBJ1-2; D remains unclear. Per the germline V gene, CDR1 is SGDLS and CDR2 is YYNGEE. The CDR3 length is 15 residues. Trimming removed 0 bases from V and 2 bases from J, with 11 bases in between. The CDR3 bases are TGTGCCAGCAGCGTAGTTGACATTTCAAACTATGGCTACACCTTC. It encodes CASSVVDISNYGYTF.

The chain employs TRBV27 and TRBJ2-7; perhaps TRBD2 as D (5 bases). This CDR3 has 11 amino acids. The germline V gene has CDR1 MNHEY and CDR2 SMNVEV (reference sequence). Trimming removed 3 bases at V and 7 bases at J, with 7 bases between. This CDR3 is CASSFRREQYF. CDR3 DNA sequence: TGTGCCAGCAGTTTTCGGAGGGAGCAGTACTTC.

The chain is built from TRBV19 and TRBJ1-2, with 7 bases fitting TRBD1. V lost 10 bases and J lost 4; bases outside the gene matches: 6. The CDR3 length is 12 residues. The V gene's germline CDR1 is LNHDA and CDR2 SQIVND (reference sequence). This CDR3 is CATATGPYGYTF. The CDR3 DNA reads TGTGCCACTGCGACAGGGCCCTATGGCTACACCTTC.

The rearrangement uses TRBV29-1 and TRBJ2-3; tentatively, D is TRBD2 (6 bases). The CDR3 spans 10 residues. Between the trimmed V and J ends, which lost 4 bases and 10 bases, there was a span of 9 bases. Germline CDR1 reads SQVTM; CDR2 reads ANQGSEA. This CDR3 is CSVVREAQYF. The CDR3 DNA follows: TGCAGCGTTGTTAGGGAGGCGCAGTATTTT.

This chain uses TRBV12-5 with TRBJ2-5; maybe TRBD2 (5 bases). Germline V gene lookup returns CDR1 LGHNT and CDR2 FRNRAP. This CDR3 is built from 14 residues. Trimming pared 2 bases from V and 5 bases from J, leaving 12 bases between. This CDR3 reads CASGLWGRGETQYF. For the CDR3, the DNA is TGTGCTAGTGGTTTGTGGGGAAGAGGGGAGACCCAGTACTTC.

This clone was detected once. The rearrangement links TRBV13 to TRBJ2-2; no clear D gene. Germline V lookup: CDR1 PRHDT, CDR2 FYEKMQ (reference sequence). Trimming stripped 0 bases from V and 5 bases from J, with 13 bases between. This CDR3 region has 16 residues. CDR3 region: CASSLGRPEETGELFF. The CDR3 coding sequence is TGTGCCAGCAGCTTAGGTCGACCCGAGGAGACCGGGGAGCTGTTTTTT.

CDR3 in DNA: TGCGCCAGCAGCCAAGGACTAGCGAGGACCTACGAGCAGTACTTC. It codes for CASSQGLARTYEQYF. The J gene is TRBJ2-7, the V gene TRBV4-1; 8 positions agree with TRBD2. Germline CDR1 MGHRA, CDR2 YSYEKL. After removal of 1 base from V and 2 bases from J, the junction contained 4 bases not matched to a gene. The CDR3 is 15 amino acids.

A single count supports this clone. The rearrangement uses TRBV5-6 and TRBJ1-5; the D is unclear. Germline V gives CDR1 SGHDT, CDR2 YYEEEE. The length of the CDR3 is 14 residues. The ends were cut back, 2 bases at V and 0 bases at J, with 6 bases in the middle. The CDR3 DNA reads as TGTGCCAGCAGCTTTTCAGATAGCAATCAGCCCCAGCATTTT. Protein product: CASSFSDSNQPQHF.

The chain is built from TRBV5-5 and TRBJ2-7; D is unresolved. Trimming cost V 0 bases and J 3 bases, with 10 bases left between them. The germline gives CDR1 SGHKS, CDR2 YYEKEE (reference sequence). The CDR3 runs 14 residues. CDR3 amino acids: CASSLVARIYEQYF. CDR3 coding DNA: TGTGCCAGCAGCTTGGTGGCCAGGATCTACGAGCAGTACTTC.

The chain combines TRBV9 with TRBJ2-1; 7 bases are shared with TRBD2. The CDR3 has 15 amino acids. With 0 bases clipped from V and 7 bases from J, the junction kept 7 bases outside the gene matches. Germline CDR1 is SGDLS and CDR2 is YYNGEE. CDR3 sequence: CASSVEGGLFNEQFF. The CDR3 bases are TGTGCCAGCAGCGTAGAGGGAGGGTTATTTAATGAGCAGTTCTTC. Complete variable domain (other parts from reference TRBV9 and TRBJ2-1): DSGVTQTPKHLITATGQRVTLRCSPRSGDLSVYWYQQSLDQGLQFLIQYYNGEERAKGNILERFSAQQFPDLHSELNLSSLELGDSALYFCASSVEGGLFNEQFFGPGTRLTVL.

V and J are TRBV7-3 and TRBJ2-1; TRBD2 matches 11 bases. V gave up 3 bases and J gave up 6 bases; unmatched junction bases: 4. The CDR3 has 15 residues. The V gene's germline CDR1 is SGHTA and CDR2 FQGTGA. The CDR3 spells CASSFTSGSPNEQFF. CDR3 nucleotide sequence: TGTGCCAGCAGCTTCACTAGCGGGAGCCCCAATGAGCAGTTCTTC. The variable domain in full, with the rest retrieved from reference TRBV7-3 and TRBJ2-1, is GAGVSQTPSNKVTEKGKYVELRCDPISGHTALYWYRQSLGQGPEFLIYFQGTGAADDSGLPNDRFFAVRPEGSVSTLKIQRTERGDSAVYLCASSFTSGSPNEQFFGPGTRLTVL.